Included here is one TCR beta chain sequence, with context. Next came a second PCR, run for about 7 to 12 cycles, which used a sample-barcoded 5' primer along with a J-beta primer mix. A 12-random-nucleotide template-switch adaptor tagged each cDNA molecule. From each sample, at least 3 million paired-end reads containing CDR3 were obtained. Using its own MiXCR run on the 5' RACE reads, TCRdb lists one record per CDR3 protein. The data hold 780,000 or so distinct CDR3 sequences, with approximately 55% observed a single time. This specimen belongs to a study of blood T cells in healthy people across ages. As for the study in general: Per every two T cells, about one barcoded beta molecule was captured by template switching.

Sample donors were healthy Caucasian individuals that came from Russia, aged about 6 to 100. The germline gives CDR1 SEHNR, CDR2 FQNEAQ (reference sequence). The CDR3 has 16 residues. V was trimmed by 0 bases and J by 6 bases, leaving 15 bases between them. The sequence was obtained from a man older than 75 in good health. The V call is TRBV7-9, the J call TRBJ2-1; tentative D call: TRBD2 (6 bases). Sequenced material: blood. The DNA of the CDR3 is TGTGCCAGCAGCTTAGCGGGGCGGACTACCCTCAATGAGCAGTTCTTC. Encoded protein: CASSLAGRTTLNEQFF.